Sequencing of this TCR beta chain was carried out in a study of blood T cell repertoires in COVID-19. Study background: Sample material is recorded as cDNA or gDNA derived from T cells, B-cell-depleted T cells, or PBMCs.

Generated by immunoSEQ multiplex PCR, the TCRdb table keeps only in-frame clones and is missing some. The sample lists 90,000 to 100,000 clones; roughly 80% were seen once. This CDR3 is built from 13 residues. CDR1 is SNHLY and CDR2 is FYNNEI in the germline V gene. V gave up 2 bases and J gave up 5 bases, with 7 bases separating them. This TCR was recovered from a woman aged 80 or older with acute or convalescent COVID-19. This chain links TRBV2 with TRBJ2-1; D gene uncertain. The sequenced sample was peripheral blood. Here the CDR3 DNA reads TGTGCCAGCAGTGAATATTTCGACAATGAGCAGTTCTTC. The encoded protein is CASSEYFDNEQFF.